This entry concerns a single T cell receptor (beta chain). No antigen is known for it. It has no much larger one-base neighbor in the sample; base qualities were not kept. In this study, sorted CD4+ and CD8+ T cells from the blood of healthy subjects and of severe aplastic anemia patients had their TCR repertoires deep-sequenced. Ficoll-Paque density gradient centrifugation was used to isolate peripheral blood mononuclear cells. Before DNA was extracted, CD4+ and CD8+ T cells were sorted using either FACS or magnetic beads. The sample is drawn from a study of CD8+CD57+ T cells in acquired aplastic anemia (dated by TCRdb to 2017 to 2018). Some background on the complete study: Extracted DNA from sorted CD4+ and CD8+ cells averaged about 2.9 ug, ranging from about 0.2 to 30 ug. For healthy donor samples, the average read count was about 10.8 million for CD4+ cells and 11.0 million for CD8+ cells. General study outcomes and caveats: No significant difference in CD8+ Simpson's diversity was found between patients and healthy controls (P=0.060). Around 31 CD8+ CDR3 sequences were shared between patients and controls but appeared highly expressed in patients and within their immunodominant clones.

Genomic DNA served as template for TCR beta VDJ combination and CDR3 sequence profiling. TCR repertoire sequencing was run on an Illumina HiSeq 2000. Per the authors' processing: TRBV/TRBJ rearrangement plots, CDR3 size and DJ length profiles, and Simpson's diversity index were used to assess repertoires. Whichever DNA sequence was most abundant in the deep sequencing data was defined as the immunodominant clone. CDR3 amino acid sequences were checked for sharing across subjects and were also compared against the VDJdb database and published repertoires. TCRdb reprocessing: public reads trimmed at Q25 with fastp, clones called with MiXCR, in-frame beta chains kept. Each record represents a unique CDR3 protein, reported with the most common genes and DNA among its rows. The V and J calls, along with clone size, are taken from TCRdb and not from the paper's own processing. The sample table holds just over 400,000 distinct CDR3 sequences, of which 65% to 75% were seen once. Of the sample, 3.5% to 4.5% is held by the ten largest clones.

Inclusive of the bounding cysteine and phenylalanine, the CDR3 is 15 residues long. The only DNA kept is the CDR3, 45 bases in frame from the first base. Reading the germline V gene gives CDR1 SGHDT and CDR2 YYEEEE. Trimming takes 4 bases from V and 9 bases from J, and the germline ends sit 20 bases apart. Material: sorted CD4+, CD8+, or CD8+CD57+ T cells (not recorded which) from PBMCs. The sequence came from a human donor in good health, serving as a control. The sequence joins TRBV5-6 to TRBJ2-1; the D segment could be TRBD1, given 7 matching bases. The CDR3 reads CASSVARGVNGEQFF. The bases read TGTGCCAGCAGCGTGGCCAGGGGGGTAAACGGTGAGCAGTTCTTC.